Shown below are 8 T cell receptor beta chains from a single sample sequenced in a study. MiXCR, applied by TCRdb to the RT-PCR reads, yields one record per CDR3 protein. The table has approximately 720,000 distinct CDR3 sequences, about 14% seen once. The sample comprised memory CD4+ T cells from blood. The source of these receptors is a female donor in good health, serving as a healthy control.

This clonotype was found a few times. The gene calls are TRBV15 and TRBJ1-3, with 7 bases that match TRBD1. Per the germline V gene, CDR1 is LNHNV and CDR2 is YYDKDF (reference sequence). The junction had 8 bases not matched to a gene; V was cut back by 5 bases and J by 4 bases. This CDR3 region has 15 residues. CDR3 coding DNA: TGTGCCACCAGCTTCCGAGGGGGCGGCGGAAACACCATATATTTT. It yields the protein CATSFRGGGGNTIYF.

This chain joins TRBV7-9 and TRBJ1-1; D not resolved. This CDR3 contains 14 residues. Looked up from germline, CDR1 is SEHNR and CDR2 is FQNEAQ (reference sequence). The V end was cut by 5 bases, the J end by 1 base, with 11 bases between. Written as DNA, the CDR3 is TGTGCCAGCAGCCCCAACCCACAGAACACTGAAGCTTTCTTT. Its translation is CASSPNPQNTEAFF.

This clonotype came up a few times. The chain has TRBV11-2 and TRBJ2-1; D is ambiguous. The CDR3 has 16 residues. The V gene lost 2 bases and the J gene lost 2 bases, with 13 bases spanning the gap. The germline V gene encodes CDR1 SGHAT and CDR2 FQNNGV. CDR3 DNA: TGTGCCAGCAGCTTATATGGGATTGGGACCTACAATGAGCAGTTCTTC. Residues: CASSLYGIGTYNEQFF.

This clonotype was seen once. The V and J genes are TRBV6-2 or TRBV6-3 and TRBJ2-2; D is undetermined. V was cut by 2 bases and J by 7 bases, with 8 bases left in between. Germline CDR1 MNHEY, CDR2 SVGEGT. CDR3 length: 13 amino acids. The CDR3 DNA is TGTGCCAGCAGTTACCCCGGGTTCGGGGAGCTGTTTTTT. It encodes CASSYPGFGELFF.

The rearrangement uses TRBV18 and TRBJ2-2; 11 positions match TRBD1. The CDR3 is 19 residues long. CDR1 is KGHSH and CDR2 is LQKENI in the germline V gene. Trimming took 0 bases from V and 2 from J; bases not matched to a gene: 8. CDR3 residues: CASSPPNGQGAVNTGELFF. Written as DNA, the CDR3 is TGTGCCAGCTCACCACCGAACGGACAGGGGGCGGTTAACACCGGGGAGCTGTTTTTT.

This clonotype appeared a few times. The J gene is TRBJ2-1, the V gene TRBV5-1; no clear D gene. The CDR3 contains 11 residues. The germline gives CDR1 SGHRS, CDR2 YFSETQ. Between the trimmed V and J ends, which lost 6 bases and 5 bases, there was a span of 6 bases. The CDR3 here is CASTANNEQFF. The CDR3, as DNA: TGCGCCAGCACCGCTAACAATGAGCAGTTCTTC.

This clonotype was seen only a few times. The chain carries TRBV7-2 and TRBJ2-7; 7 nucleotides align to TRBD1. CDR3 length: 20 amino acids. After removal of 5 bases from V and 0 bases from J, the junction contained 22 bases not matched to a gene. Germline V lookup: CDR1 SGHTA, CDR2 FQGNSA. CDR3 amino acids: CASSRTQGVADGGSSYEQYF. Here the CDR3 DNA reads TGTGCCAGCAGCCGGACGCAGGGGGTGGCGGATGGCGGAAGCTCCTACGAGCAGTACTTC. Based on the CDR3 plus reference TRBV7-2 and TRBJ2-7, the full variable domain is GAGVSQSPSNKVTEKGKDVELRCDPISGHTALYWYRQSLGQGLEFLIYFQGNSAPDKSGLPSDRFSAERTGGSVSTLTIQRTQQEDSAVYLCASSRTQGVADGGSSYEQYFGPGTRLTVT.

This clonotype was recorded a few times. The chain carries TRBV12-3 or TRBV12-4 and TRBJ1-6, with 9 bases fitting TRBD1. V shed 5 bases, J shed 8 bases, and the junction held 1 base outside the gene matches. This CDR3 contains 13 residues. The CDR3 bases are TGTGCCAGCAGTGGGACAGGGCATTCACCCCTCCACTTT. Translation gives CASSGTGHSPLHF.